What follows is one T cell receptor (beta chain) and its context. This sample was included in a study of shared clonotypes between healthy human individuals. Method: immunoSEQ multiplex PCR; TCRdb's copy keeps in-frame clones and lacks some. Of hundreds of thousands of clones in the sample, 96% were seen once. Trimming removed 6 bases from V and 4 bases from J; junction bases left unmatched: 4. In germline, CDR1 is LNHDA, CDR2 SQIVND (reference sequence). The CDR3 totals 13 residues. J is TRBJ2-7 and V is TRBV19; 9 bases are shared with TRBD2. What was sequenced was naive CD4+ T cells sorted from blood. Stated subset: CD45RA+ positively selected. The receptor's source is a woman under 40 in good health. Here the CDR3 reads CASRASGTYEQYF. In DNA form, the CDR3 reads TGTGCCAGTAGGGCTAGCGGGACGTACGAGCAGTACTTC. Based on the CDR3 plus reference TRBV19 and TRBJ2-7, the full variable domain is DGGITQSPKYLFRKEGQNVTLSCEQNLNHDAMYWYRQDPGQGLRLIYYSQIVNDFQKGDIAEGYSVSREKKESFPLTVTSAQKNPTAFYLCASRASGTYEQYFGPGTRLTVT.